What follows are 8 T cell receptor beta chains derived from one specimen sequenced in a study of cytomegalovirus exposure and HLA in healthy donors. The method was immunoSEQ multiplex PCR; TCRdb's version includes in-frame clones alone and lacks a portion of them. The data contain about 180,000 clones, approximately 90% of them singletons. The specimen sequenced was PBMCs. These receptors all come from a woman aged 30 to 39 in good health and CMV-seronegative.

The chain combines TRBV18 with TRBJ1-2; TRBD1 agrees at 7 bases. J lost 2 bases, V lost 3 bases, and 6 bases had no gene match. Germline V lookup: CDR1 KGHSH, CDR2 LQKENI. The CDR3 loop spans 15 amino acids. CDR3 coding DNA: TGTGCCAGCTCACCGCCGGGACAGCGAAACTATGGCTACACCTTC. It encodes CASSPPGQRNYGYTF.

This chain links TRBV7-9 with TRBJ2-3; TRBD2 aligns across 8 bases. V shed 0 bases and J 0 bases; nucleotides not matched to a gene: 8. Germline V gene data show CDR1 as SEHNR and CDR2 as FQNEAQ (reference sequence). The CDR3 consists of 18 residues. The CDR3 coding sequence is TGTGCCAGCAGCTTAGCGCTGCGGGGGGCTCCTAGCACAGATACGCAGTATTTT. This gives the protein CASSLALRGAPSTDTQYF.

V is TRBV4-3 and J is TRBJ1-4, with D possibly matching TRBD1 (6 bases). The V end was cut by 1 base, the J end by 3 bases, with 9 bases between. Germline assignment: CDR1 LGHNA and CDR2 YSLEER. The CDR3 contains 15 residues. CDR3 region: CASSQGGGANEKLFF. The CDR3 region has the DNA TGCGCCAGCAGCCAAGGAGGGGGGGCTAATGAAAAACTGTTTTTT.

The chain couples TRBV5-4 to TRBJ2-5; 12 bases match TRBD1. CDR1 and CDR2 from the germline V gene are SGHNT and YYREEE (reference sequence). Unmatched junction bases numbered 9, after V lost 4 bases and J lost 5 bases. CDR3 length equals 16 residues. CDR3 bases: TGTGCCAGCAGCCCCGGCGGGACAGGGGGCTGGGAGACCCAGTACTTC. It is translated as CASSPGGTGGWETQYF.

The CDR3 reads CSAGQGGNEQFF. The CDR3 DNA is TGCAGCGCGGGACAGGGGGGGAATGAGCAGTTCTTC. This chain links TRBV29-1 with TRBJ2-1; TRBD1 matches at 11 bases. Germline values: CDR1 SQVTM, CDR2 ANQGSEA. The V and J ends lost 7 bases and 7 bases, in that order; junction bases with no gene match: 3. CDR3 length: 12 amino acids.

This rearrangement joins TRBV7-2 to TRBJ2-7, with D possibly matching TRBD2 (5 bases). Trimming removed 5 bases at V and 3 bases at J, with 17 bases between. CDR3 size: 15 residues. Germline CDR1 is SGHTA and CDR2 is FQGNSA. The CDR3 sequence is CASSPRVSTFYEQYF. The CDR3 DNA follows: TGTGCCAGCAGCCCGAGGGTATCCACTTTCTACGAGCAGTACTTC.

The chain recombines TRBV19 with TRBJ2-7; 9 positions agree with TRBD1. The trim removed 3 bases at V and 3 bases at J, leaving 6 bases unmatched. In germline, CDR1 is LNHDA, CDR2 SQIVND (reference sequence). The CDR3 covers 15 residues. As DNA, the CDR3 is TGTGCCAGTAGTATGGGGACAGGGCCCGACTACGAGCAGTACTTC. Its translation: CASSMGTGPDYEQYF.

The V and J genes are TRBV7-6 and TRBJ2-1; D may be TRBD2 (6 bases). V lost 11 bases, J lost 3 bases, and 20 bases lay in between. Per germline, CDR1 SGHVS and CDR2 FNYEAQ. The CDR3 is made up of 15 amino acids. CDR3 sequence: CACAASAGFYNEQFF. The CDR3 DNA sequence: TGTGCCTGCGCGGCTAGCGCGGGTTTCTACAATGAGCAGTTCTTC.